This TCR beta chain was recorded in a study of cytomegalovirus exposure and HLA in healthy donors. Whole-study findings and limits: Later analysis placed DRB1 highest and HLA-C lowest in TCR association rates, which differed by HLA locus.

Trimming cost V 2 bases and J 0 bases, with 5 bases left between them. Germline lookup yields CDR1 PRHDT and CDR2 FYEKMQ (reference sequence). The CDR3 sequence is 13 residues long. Researchers ran the PCR with 60 Vbeta and 13 Jbeta primers. Assay: immunoSEQ multiplex PCR; the TCRdb copy retains only in-frame clones and omits some. The sample yields 200,000 to 250,000 clones, 76% seen once. This clone was seen more than once but under ten times. What it binds is unknown. The rearrangement joins TRBV13 to TRBJ2-7; D gene uncertain. This receptor was obtained from a young man in good health and CMV-seronegative. Material: PBMCs. The CDR3 here is CASSLRGSYEQYF. CDR3 nucleotide sequence: TGTGCCAGCAGCTTACGAGGCTCCTACGAGCAGTACTTC.